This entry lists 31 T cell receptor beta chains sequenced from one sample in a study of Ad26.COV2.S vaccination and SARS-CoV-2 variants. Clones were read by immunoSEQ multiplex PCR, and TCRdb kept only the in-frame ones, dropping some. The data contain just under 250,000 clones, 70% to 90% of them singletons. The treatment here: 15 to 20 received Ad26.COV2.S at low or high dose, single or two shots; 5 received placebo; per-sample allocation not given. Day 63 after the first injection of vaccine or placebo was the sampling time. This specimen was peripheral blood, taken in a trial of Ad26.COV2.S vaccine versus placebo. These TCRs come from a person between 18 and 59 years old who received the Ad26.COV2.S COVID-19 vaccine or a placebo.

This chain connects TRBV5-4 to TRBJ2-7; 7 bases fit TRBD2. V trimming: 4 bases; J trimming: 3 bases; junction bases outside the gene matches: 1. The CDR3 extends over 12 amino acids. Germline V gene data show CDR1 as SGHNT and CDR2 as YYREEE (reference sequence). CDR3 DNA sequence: TGTGCCAGCAGCCGCGGGAGCTACGAGCAGTACTTC. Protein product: CASSRGSYEQYF.

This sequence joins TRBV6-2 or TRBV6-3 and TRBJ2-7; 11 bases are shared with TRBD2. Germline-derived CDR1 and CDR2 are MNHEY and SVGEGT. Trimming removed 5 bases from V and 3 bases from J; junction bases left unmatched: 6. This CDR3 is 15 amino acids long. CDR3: CASSTPLAGVYEQYF. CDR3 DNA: TGTGCCAGCAGTACCCCACTAGCGGGAGTCTACGAGCAGTACTTC.

The CDR3 DNA is TGCGCCAGCAGCCTGACCGGGACACGGAACACCGGGGAGCTGTTTTTT. Amino acid sequence: CASSLTGTRNTGELFF. The chain uses TRBV5-1 and TRBJ2-2; perhaps TRBD1 as D (6 bases). Trimming removed 4 bases from V and 1 base from J, with 14 bases in between. The CDR3 extends over 16 amino acids. CDR1 is SGHRS, CDR2 YFSETQ, per germline.

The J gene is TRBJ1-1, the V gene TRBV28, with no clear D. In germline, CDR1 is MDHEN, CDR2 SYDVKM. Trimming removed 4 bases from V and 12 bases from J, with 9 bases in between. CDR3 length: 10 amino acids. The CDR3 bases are TGTGCCAGCAGTTACGGGAGACCTTTCTTT. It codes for CASSYGRPFF.

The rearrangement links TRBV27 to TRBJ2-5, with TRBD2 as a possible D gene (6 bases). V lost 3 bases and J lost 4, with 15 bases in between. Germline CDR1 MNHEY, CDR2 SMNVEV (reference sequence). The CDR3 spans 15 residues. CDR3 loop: CASSLGSRGGETQYF. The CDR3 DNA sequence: TGTGCCAGCAGTTTGGGGTCGCGGGGAGGAGAGACCCAGTACTTC.

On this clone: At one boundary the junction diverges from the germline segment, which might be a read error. The CDR3 DNA is TGTGCCATCAATGAGGGGGCGAACACTGAAGCTTTCTTT. Its protein product is CAINEGANTEAFF. The chain joins TRBV10-3 to TRBJ1-1; 7 bases map to TRBD1. Germline V lookup: CDR1 ENHRY, CDR2 SYGVKD. This CDR3 is 13 amino acids long.

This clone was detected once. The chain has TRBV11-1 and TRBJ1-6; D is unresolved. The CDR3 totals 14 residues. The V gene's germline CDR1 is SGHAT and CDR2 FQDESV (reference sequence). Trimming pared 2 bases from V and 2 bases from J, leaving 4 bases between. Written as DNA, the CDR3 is TGTGCCAGCAGCTTATTCCCCTATAATTCACCCCTCCACTTT. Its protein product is CASSLFPYNSPLHF.

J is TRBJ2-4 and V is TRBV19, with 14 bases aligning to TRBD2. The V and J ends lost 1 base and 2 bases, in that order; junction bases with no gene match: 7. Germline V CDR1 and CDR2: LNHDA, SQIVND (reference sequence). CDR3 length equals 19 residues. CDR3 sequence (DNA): TGTGCCAGTAGTATAGGCCCCGGGACTAGCGGGAGTTCCAAAAACATTCAGTACTTC. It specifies CASSIGPGTSGSSKNIQYF.

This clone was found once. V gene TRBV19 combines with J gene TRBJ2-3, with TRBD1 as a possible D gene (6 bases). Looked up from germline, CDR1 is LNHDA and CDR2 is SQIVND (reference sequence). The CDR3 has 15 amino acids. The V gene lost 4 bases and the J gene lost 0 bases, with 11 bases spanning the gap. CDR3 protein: CASSTGRGSTDTQYF. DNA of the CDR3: TGTGCCAGTAGTACCGGCAGGGGAAGCACAGATACGCAGTATTTT. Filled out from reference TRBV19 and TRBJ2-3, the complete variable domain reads DGGITQSPKYLFRKEGQNVTLSCEQNLNHDAMYWYRQDPGQGLRLIYYSQIVNDFQKGDIAEGYSVSREKKESFPLTVTSAQKNPTAFYLCASSTGRGSTDTQYFGPGTRLTVL.

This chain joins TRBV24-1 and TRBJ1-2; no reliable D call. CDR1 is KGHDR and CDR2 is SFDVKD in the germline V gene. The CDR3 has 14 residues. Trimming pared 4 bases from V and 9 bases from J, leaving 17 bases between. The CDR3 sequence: CATSESGLESSYTF. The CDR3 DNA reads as TGTGCCACCAGTGAATCCGGGCTCGAATCGAGCTACACCTTC.

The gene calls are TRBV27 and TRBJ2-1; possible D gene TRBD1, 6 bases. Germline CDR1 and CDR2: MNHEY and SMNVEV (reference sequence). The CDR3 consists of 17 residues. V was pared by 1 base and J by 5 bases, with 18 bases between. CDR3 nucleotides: TGTGCCAGCAGTTTATATAAAGGCAGGGGCATCGACAATGAGCAGTTCTTC. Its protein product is CASSLYKGRGIDNEQFF.

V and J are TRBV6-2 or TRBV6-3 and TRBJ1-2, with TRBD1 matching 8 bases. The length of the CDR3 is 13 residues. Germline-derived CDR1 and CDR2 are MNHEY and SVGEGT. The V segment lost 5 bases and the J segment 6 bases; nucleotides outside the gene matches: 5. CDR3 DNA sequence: TGTGCCAGCAGTCCCGGACAGGGCGATGGCTACACCTTC. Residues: CASSPGQGDGYTF.

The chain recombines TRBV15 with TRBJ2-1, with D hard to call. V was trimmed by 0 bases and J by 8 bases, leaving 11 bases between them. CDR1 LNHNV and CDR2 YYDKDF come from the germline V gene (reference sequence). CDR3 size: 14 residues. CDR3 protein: CATSRDRLNDEQFF. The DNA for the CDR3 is TGTGCCACCAGCAGAGATCGCCTAAACGATGAGCAGTTCTTC.

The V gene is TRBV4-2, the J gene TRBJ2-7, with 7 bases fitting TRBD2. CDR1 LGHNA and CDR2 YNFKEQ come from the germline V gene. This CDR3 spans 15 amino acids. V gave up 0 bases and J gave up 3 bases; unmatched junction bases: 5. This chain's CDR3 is CASSQDSGSGYEQYF. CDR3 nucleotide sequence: TGTGCCAGCAGCCAAGATAGCGGGTCTGGCTACGAGCAGTACTTC.

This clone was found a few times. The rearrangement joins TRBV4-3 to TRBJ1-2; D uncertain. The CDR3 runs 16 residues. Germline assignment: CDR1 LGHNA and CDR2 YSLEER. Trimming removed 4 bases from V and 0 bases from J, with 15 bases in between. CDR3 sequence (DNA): TGCGCCAGCAGCCTGACGCCCACCACCCCTAACTATGGCTACACCTTC. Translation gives CASSLTPTTPNYGYTF.

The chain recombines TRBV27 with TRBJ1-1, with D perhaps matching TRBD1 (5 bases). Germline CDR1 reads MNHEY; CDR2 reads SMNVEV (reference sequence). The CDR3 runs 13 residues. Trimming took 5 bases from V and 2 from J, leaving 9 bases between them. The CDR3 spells CASSGHSNTEAFF. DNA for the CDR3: TGTGCCAGCAGTGGACACTCCAACACTGAAGCTTTCTTT.

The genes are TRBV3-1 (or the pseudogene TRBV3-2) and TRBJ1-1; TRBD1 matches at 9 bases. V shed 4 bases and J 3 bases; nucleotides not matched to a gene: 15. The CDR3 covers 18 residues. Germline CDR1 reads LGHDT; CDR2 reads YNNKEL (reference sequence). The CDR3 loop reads CASSLNSGTGSRDTEAFF. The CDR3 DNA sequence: TGTGCCAGCAGCCTAAACTCCGGGACAGGGAGCAGGGACACTGAAGCTTTCTTT.

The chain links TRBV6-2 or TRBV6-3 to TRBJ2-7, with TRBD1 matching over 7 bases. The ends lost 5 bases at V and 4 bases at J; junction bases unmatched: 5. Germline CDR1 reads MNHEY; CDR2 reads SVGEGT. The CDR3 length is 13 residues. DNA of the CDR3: TGTGCCAGCAGTACCGGGACAGCATACGAGCAGTACTTC. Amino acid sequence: CASSTGTAYEQYF.

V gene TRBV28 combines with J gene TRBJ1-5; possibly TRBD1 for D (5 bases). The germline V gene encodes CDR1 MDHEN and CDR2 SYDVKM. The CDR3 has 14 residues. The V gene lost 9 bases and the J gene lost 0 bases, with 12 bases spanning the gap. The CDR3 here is CARGGDYSNQPQHF. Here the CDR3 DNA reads TGTGCCAGGGGGGGAGACTATAGCAATCAGCCCCAGCATTTT.

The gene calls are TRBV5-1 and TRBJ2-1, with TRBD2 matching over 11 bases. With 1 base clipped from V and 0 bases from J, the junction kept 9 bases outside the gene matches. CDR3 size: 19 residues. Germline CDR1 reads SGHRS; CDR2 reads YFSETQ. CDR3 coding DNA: TGCGCCAGCAGCTTGCGGTCACTAGCGGGGGCCCGCTCCTACAATGAGCAGTTCTTC. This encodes CASSLRSLAGARSYNEQFF.

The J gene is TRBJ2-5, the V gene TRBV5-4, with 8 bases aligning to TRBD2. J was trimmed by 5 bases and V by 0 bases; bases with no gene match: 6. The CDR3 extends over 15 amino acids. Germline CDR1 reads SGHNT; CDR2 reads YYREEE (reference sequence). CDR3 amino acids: CASSLASGSYETQYF. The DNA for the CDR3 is TGTGCCAGCAGCTTGGCAAGCGGGAGTTATGAGACCCAGTACTTC.

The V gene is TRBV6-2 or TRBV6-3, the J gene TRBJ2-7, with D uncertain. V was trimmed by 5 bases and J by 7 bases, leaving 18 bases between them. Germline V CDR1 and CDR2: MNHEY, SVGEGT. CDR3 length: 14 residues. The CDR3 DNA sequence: TGTGCCAGCAGTCCCGACCTTTCGGCCAGGGAGCAGTACTTC. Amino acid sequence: CASSPDLSAREQYF.

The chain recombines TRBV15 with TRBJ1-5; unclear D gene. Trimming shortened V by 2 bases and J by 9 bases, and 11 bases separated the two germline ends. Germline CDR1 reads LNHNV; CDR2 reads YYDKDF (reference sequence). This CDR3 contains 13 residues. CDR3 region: CATSRLGIGPQHF. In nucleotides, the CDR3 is TGTGCCACCAGCAGACTAGGGATCGGGCCCCAGCATTTT.

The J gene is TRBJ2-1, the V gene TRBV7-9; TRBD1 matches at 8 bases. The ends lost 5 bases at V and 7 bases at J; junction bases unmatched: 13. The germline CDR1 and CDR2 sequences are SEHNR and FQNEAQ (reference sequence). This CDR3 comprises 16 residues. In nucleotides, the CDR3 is TGTGCCAGCAGCCCATTACCGGGACAGGAGAAGAATGAGCAGTTCTTC. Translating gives CASSPLPGQEKNEQFF.

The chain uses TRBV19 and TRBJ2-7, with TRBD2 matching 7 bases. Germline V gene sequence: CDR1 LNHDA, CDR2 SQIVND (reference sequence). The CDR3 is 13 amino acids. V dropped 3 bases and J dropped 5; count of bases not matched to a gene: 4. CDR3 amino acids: CASSIEGRDEQYF. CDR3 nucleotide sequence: TGTGCCAGTAGTATCGAAGGGAGGGACGAGCAGTACTTC. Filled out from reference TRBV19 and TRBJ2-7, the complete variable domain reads DGGITQSPKYLFRKEGQNVTLSCEQNLNHDAMYWYRQDPGQGLRLIYYSQIVNDFQKGDIAEGYSVSREKKESFPLTVTSAQKNPTAFYLCASSIEGRDEQYFGPGTRLTVT.

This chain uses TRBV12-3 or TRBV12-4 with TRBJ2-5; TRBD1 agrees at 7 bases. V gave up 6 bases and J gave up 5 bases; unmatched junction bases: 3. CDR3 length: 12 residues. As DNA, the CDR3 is TGTGCCAGCAGCCAGGACAGGGAGACCCAGTACTTC. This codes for CASSQDRETQYF.

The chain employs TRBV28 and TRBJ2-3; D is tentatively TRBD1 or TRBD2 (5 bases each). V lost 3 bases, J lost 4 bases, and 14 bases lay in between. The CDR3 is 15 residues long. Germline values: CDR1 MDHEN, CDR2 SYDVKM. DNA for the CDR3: TGTGCCAGCAGTTTTAGTGGGGGTACCTCAGATACGCAGTATTTT. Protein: CASSFSGGTSDTQYF. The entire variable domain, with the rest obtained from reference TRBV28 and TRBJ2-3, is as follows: DVKVTQSSRYLVKRTGEKVFLECVQDMDHENMFWYRQDPGLGLRLIYFSYDVKMKEKGDIPEGYSVSREKKERFSLILESASTNQTSMYLCASSFSGGTSDTQYFGPGTRLTVL.

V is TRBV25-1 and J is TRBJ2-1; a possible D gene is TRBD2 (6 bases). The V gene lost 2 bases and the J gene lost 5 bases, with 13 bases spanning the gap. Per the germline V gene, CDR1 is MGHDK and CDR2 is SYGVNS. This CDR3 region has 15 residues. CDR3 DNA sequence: TGTGCCAGCAGTGAAGTACCGGGACTTAACAATGAGCAGTTCTTC. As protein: CASSEVPGLNNEQFF.

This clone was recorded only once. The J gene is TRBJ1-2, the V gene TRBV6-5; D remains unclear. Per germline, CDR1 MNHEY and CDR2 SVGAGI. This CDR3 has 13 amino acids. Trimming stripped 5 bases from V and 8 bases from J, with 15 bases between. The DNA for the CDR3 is TGTGCCAGCAGTCCAGTGGAGCATGGAGGCTACACCTTC. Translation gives CASSPVEHGGYTF.

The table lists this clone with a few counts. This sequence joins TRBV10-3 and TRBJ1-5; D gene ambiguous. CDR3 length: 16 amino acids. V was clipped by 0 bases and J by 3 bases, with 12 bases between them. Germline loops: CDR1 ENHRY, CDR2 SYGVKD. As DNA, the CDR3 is TGTGCCATCAGTGAGTCGTTTAATCCGTACAATCAGCCCCAGCATTTT. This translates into CAISESFNPYNQPQHF.

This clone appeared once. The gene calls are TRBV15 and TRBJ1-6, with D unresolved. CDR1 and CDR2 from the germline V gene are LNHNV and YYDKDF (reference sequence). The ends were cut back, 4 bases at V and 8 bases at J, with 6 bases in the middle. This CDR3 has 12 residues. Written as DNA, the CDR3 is TGTGCCACCAGCATCAGAGATTCACCCCTCCACTTT. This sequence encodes CATSIRDSPLHF.